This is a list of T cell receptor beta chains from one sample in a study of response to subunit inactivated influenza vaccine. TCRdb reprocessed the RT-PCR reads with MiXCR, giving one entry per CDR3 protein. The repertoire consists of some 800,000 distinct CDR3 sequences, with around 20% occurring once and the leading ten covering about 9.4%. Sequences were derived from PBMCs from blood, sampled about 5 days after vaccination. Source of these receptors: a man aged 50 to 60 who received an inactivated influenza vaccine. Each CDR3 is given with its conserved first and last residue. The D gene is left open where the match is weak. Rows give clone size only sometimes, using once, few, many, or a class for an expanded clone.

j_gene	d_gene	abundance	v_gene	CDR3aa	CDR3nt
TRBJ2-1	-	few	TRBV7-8	CASSLDGSWGNEQFF	TGTGCCAGCAGCTTAGATGGGAGCTGGGGGAATGAGCAGTTCTTC
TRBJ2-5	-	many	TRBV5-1	CASSRSEWETQYF	TGCGCCAGCAGCCGATCAGAGTGGGAGACCCAGTACTTC
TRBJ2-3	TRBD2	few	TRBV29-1	CSVSGLVTDTQYF	TGCAGCGTGTCGGGACTAGTCACAGATACGCAGTATTTT
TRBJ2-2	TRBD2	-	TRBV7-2	CASSLAQWLAGGPGELFF	TGTGCCAGCAGCTTAGCGCAATGGCTAGCGGGGGGGCCCGGGGAGCTGTTTTTT
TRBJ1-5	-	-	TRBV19	CASSTGGSSYQPQHF	TGTGCCAGTAGTACTGGAGGGTCGTCTTATCAGCCCCAGCATTTT
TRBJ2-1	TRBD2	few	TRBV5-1	CASSPGTSGKYNEQFF	TGCGCCAGCAGCCCCGGGACTAGCGGGAAGTACAATGAGCAGTTCTTC
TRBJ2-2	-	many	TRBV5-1	CASSAGTAYQTGELFF	TGCGCCAGCAGCGCGGGGACGGCGTACCAGACCGGGGAGCTGTTTTTT
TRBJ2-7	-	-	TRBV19	CASNQPPSYEQYF	TGTGCCAGTAATCAACCGCCCTCCTACGAGCAGTACTTC
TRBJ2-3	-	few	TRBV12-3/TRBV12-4	CASIRTHRADTQYF	TGTGCCAGCATTAGGACCCACCGGGCAGATACGCAGTATTTT
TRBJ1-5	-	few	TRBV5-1	CASAPGQGNNQPQHF	TGCGCCAGCGCACCGGGTCAGGGGAACAATCAGCCCCAGCATTTT
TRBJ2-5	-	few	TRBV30	CACVEVGETQYF	TGTGCCTGTGTGGAGGTAGGGGAGACCCAGTACTTC
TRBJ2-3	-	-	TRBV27	CASSFLLGADTQYF	TGTGCCAGCAGTTTCCTACTCGGGGCGGATACGCAGTATTTT
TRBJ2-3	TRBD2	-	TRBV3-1	CASSQDPGGLDTQYF	TGTGCCAGCAGCCAAGATCCGGGGGGGCTAGATACGCAGTATTTT
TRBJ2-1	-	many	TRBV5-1	CASSLNGAPEQFF	TGCGCCAGCAGCTTGAACGGTGCGCCAGAGCAGTTCTTC
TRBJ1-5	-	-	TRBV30	CAWSPGDSNQPQHF	TGTGCCTGGAGCCCGGGTGATAGCAATCAGCCCCAGCATTTT
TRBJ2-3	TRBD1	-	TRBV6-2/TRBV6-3	CASRRTGPSTDTQYF	TGTGCCAGCAGGCGGACAGGACCAAGCACAGATACGCAGTATTTT
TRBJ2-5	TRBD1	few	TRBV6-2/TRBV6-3	CASSYHRGQETQYF	TGTGCCAGCAGTTACCACAGGGGCCAAGAGACCCAGTACTTC
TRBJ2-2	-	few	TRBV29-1	CSANTGLPNTGELFF	TGCAGCGCTAACACGGGGCTCCCGAACACCGGGGAGCTGTTTTTT
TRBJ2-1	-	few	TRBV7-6	CASSLAPVQPYNEQFF	TGTGCCAGCAGCTTAGCGCCCGTGCAACCCTACAATGAGCAGTTCTTC
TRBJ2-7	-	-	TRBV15	CATSRGQVSSYEQYF	TGTGCCACCAGCAGAGGACAGGTCAGCTCCTACGAGCAGTACTTC
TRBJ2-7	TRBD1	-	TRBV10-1	CASSESGTGIVEQYF	TGCGCCAGCAGTGAGTCCGGGACAGGGATCGTCGAGCAGTACTTC
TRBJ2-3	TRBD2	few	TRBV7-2	CASSSGTSPSISTQYF	TGTGCCAGCAGCAGCGGGACTAGCCCAAGCATCAGTACGCAGTATTTT
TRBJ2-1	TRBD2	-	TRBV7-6	CASSTRLAGGPYEQFF	TGTGCCAGCAGCACCCGACTAGCGGGAGGGCCTTATGAGCAGTTCTTC
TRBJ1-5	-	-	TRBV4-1	CASSQVSPTVAQPQHF	TGCGCCAGCAGCCAAGTGAGCCCTACGGTAGCGCAGCCCCAGCATTTT
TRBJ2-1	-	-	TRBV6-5	CASSYARERFF	TGTGCCAGCAGTTACGCCCGGGAGAGGTTCTTC
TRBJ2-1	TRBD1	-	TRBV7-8	CASSYTGTGGLNEQFF	TGTGCCAGCAGCTATACCGGGACAGGGGGATTGAATGAGCAGTTCTTC
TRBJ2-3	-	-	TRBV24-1	CAIPLAGNRDTQYF	TGTGCCATCCCACTTGCGGGAAATCGGGATACGCAGTATTTT
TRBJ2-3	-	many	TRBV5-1	CASSLGRLPDTQYF	TGCGCCAGCAGCTTGGGCAGGTTACCAGATACGCAGTATTTT
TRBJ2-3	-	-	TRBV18	CASSPLAATDTQYF	TGTGCCAGCTCACCACTAGCGGCCACAGATACGCAGTATTTT
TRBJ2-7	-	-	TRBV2	CASAGDAAYEQYF	TGTGCCAGCGCAGGGGACGCAGCCTACGAGCAGTACTTC
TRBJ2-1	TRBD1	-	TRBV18	CASSQSQGAVNNEQFF	TGTGCCAGCTCACAATCACAGGGGGCAGTAAACAATGAGCAGTTCTTC
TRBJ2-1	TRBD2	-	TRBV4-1	CASSRSVAGGYNEQFF	TGCGCCAGCAGCCGGTCGGTAGCGGGGGGTTACAATGAGCAGTTCTTC
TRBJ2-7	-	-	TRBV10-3	CASAGNEGYEQYF	TGTGCCAGCGCCGGGAACGAGGGCTACGAGCAGTACTTC
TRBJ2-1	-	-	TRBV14	CASSHRGVEQFF	TGTGCCAGCAGCCACAGGGGGGTTGAGCAGTTCTTC
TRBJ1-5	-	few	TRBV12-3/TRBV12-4	CASSLASGAGQPQHF	TGTGCCAGCAGTTTGGCCTCAGGGGCCGGCCAGCCCCAGCATTTT
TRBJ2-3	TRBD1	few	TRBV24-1	CATSDRGQGVDTQYF	TGTGCCACCAGTGACCGTGGACAGGGAGTGGATACGCAGTATTTT
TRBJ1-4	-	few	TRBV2	CASSEGDRYEKLFF	TGTGCCAGCAGTGAAGGGGACCGTTATGAAAAACTGTTTTTT
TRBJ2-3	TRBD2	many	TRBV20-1	CSAPRGGLTDTQYF	TGCAGTGCGCCGCGGGGGGGCCTGACAGATACGCAGTATTTT
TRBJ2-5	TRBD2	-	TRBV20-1	CSARDSSAGRGETQYF	TGCAGTGCTAGAGATAGTTCGGCAGGGAGGGGAGAGACCCAGTACTTC